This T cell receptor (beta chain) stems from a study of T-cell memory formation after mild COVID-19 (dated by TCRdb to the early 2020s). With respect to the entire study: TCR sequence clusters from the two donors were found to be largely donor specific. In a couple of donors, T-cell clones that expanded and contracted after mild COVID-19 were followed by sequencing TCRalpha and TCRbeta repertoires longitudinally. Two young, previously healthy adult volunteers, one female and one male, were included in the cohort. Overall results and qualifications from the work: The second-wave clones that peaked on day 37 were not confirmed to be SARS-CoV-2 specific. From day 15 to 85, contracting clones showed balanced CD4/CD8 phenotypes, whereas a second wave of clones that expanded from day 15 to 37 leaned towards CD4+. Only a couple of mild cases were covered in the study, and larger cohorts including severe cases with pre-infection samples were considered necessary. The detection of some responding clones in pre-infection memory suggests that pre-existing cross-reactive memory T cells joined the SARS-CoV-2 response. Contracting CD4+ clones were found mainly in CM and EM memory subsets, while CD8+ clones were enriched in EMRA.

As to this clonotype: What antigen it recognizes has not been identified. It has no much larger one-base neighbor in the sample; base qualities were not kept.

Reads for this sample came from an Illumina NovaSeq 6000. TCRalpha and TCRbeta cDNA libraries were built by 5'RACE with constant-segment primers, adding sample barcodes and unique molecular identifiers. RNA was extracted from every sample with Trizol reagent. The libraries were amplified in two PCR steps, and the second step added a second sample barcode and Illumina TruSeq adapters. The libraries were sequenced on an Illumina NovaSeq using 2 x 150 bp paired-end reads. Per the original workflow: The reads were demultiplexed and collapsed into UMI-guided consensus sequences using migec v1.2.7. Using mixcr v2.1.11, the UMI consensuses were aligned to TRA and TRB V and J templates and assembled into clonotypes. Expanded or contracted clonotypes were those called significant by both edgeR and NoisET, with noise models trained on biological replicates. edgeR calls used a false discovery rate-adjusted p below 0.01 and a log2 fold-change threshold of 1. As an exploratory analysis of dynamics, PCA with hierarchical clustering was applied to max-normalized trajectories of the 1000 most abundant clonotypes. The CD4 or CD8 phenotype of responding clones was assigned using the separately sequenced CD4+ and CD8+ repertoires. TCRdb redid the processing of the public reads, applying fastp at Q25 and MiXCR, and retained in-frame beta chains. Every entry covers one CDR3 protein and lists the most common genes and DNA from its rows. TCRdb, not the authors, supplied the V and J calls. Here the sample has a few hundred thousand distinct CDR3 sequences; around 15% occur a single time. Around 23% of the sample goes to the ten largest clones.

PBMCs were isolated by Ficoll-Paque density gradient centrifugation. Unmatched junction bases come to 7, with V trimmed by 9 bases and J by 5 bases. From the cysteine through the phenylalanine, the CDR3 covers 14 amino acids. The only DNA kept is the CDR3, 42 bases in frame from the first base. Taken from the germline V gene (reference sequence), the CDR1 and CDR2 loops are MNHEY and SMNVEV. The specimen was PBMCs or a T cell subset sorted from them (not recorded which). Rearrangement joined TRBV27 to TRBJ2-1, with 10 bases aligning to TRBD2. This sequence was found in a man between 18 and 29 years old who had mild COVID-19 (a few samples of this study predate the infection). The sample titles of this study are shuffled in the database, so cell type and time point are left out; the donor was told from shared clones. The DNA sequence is TGTGCCAGTCCGCTAGCGGGGGCGAACAATGAGCAGTTCTTC. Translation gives CASPLAGANNEQFF.